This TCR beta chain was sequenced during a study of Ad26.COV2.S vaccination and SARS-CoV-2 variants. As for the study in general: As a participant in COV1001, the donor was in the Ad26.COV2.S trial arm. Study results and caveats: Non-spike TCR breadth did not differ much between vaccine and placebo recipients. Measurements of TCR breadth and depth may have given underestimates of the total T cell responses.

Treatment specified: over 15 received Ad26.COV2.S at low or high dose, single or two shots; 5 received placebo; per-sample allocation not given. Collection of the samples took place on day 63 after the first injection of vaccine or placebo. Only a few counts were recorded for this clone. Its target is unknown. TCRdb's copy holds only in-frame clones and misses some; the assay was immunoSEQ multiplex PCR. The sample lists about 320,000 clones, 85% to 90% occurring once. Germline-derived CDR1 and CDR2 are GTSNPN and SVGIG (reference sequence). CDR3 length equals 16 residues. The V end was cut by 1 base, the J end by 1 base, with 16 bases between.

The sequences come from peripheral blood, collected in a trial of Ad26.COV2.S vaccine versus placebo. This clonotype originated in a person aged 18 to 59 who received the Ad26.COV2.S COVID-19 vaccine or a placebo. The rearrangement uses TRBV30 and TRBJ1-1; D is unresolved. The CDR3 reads CAWSALGGQPNTEAFF. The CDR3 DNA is TGTGCCTGGAGTGCTTTAGGTGGCCAACCGAACACTGAAGCTTTCTTT.